A selection of T cell receptor beta chains follows, all from one sample in a study of blood T cells in healthy people across ages. TCRdb called the 5' RACE reads again in MiXCR, with one record for every CDR3 protein. The table records 1.5 million to 1.9 million distinct CDR3 sequences, roughly 43% of them present only once. Sequences were obtained from blood. These receptors were obtained from a woman in her late teens or twenties in good health. CDR3s include the opening cysteine and the closing phenylalanine or tryptophan. The D gene is left open where the match is weak. Expanded clones get a size class; other rows say once, few or many, or leave the size out.

d_gene: NA
j_gene: TRBJ2-1
abundance: few
v_gene: TRBV9
CDR3aa: CASSVATFSYNEQFF
CDR3nt: TGTGCCAGCAGCGTTGCCACTTTTTCCTACAATGAGCAGTTCTTC

d_gene: NA
j_gene: TRBJ2-1
abundance: few
v_gene: TRBV20-1
CDR3aa: CSAPGTWDEQFF
CDR3nt: TGCAGTGCTCCTGGGACCTGGGATGAGCAGTTCTTC

d_gene: NA
j_gene: TRBJ1-2
abundance: NA
v_gene: TRBV10-3
CDR3aa: CAITAGLGGYTF
CDR3nt: TGTGCCATCACCGCCGGCCTGGGTGGCTACACCTTC

d_gene: TRBD2
j_gene: TRBJ2-1
abundance: NA
v_gene: TRBV27
CDR3aa: CASSLRTQRGDYWQFF
CDR3nt: TGTGCCAGCAGTTTAAGGACCCAGCGGGGGGATTACTGGCAGTTCTTC

d_gene: TRBD1
j_gene: TRBJ2-3
abundance: NA
v_gene: TRBV5-5
CDR3aa: CAGSSGTDRTDTQYF
CDR3nt: TGTGCCGGCAGCTCGGGGACAGACCGCACAGATACGCAGTATTTT

d_gene: TRBD1
j_gene: TRBJ2-7
abundance: few
v_gene: TRBV7-8
CDR3aa: CASSLHRDRGSYEQYF
CDR3nt: TGTGCCAGCAGCTTACACCGGGACAGGGGGTCCTACGAGCAGTACTTC

d_gene: NA
j_gene: TRBJ1-2
abundance: NA
v_gene: TRBV10-3
CDR3aa: CAISADSAYGYTF
CDR3nt: TGTGCCATCAGCGCGGACAGCGCCTATGGCTACACCTTC

d_gene: TRBD1
j_gene: TRBJ1-4
abundance: once
v_gene: TRBV28
CDR3aa: CASRDRAEKLFF
CDR3nt: TGTGCCAGCAGAGACAGGGCAGAAAAACTGTTTTTT

d_gene: NA
j_gene: TRBJ2-5
abundance: few
v_gene: TRBV6-1
CDR3aa: CASSRTYSKTQYF
CDR3nt: TGTGCCAGCAGCAGGACATACTCTAAGACCCAGTACTTC

d_gene: NA
j_gene: TRBJ2-3
abundance: few
v_gene: TRBV12-3/TRBV12-4
CDR3aa: CASSFSSATDTQYF
CDR3nt: TGTGCCAGCAGTTTTTCTAGCGCAACAGATACGCAGTATTTT

d_gene: NA
j_gene: TRBJ2-3
abundance: few
v_gene: TRBV6-1
CDR3aa: CASSEWPEADTQYF
CDR3nt: TGTGCCAGCAGTGAATGGCCAGAAGCAGATACGCAGTATTTT

d_gene: NA
j_gene: TRBJ2-3
abundance: few
v_gene: TRBV9
CDR3aa: CASSPQGEGWTDTQYF
CDR3nt: TGTGCCAGCAGCCCCCAGGGAGAGGGGTGGACAGATACGCAGTATTTT

d_gene: TRBD1
j_gene: TRBJ2-7
abundance: NA
v_gene: TRBV7-8
CDR3aa: CASSRTGTGGNEQYF
CDR3nt: TGTGCCAGCAGCCGCACCGGGACAGGGGGCAATGAGCAGTACTTC

d_gene: NA
j_gene: TRBJ2-7
abundance: NA
v_gene: TRBV2
CDR3aa: CASTMDLSREQYF
CDR3nt: TGTGCCAGCACCATGGACCTTTCCAGGGAGCAGTACTTC

d_gene: NA
j_gene: TRBJ1-4
abundance: many
v_gene: TRBV20-1
CDR3aa: CSAHRSTNEKLFF
CDR3nt: TGCAGTGCTCACAGGTCAACTAATGAAAAACTGTTTTTT

d_gene: NA
j_gene: TRBJ2-1
abundance: NA
v_gene: TRBV20-1
CDR3aa: CSASDVGGRNEQFF
CDR3nt: TGCAGTGCGTCGGATGTGGGGGGCCGCAATGAGCAGTTCTTC

d_gene: TRBD1
j_gene: TRBJ2-5
abundance: NA
v_gene: TRBV7-2
CDR3aa: CASSRGQARVEETQYF
CDR3nt: TGTGCCAGCAGCCGGGGACAGGCCCGAGTTGAAGAGACCCAGTACTTC

d_gene: NA
j_gene: TRBJ2-5
abundance: few
v_gene: TRBV29-1
CDR3aa: CSGREETQYF
CDR3nt: TGCAGCGGCCGGGAGGAGACCCAGTACTTC

d_gene: TRBD2
j_gene: TRBJ2-1
abundance: NA
v_gene: TRBV10-2
CDR3aa: CAHSSGGQYNEQFF
CDR3nt: TGCGCCCACTCTAGCGGGGGGCAGTACAATGAGCAGTTCTTC

d_gene: TRBD1
j_gene: TRBJ2-3
abundance: NA
v_gene: TRBV7-9
CDR3aa: CASSIGQARASTDTQYF
CDR3nt: TGTGCCAGCAGCATCGGACAGGCACGGGCTAGCACAGATACGCAGTATTTT

d_gene: NA
j_gene: TRBJ1-2
abundance: NA
v_gene: TRBV5-4
CDR3aa: CASSPGGGSNNYGYTF
CDR3nt: TGTGCCAGCAGCCCGGGGGGGGGCTCTAATAACTATGGCTACACCTTC

d_gene: NA
j_gene: TRBJ1-6
abundance: few
v_gene: TRBV6-2/TRBV6-3
CDR3aa: CASRNRDWSSYNSPLHF
CDR3nt: TGTGCCAGCAGAAACCGGGACTGGAGCTCCTATAATTCACCCCTCCACTTT

d_gene: NA
j_gene: TRBJ2-3
abundance: NA
v_gene: TRBV11-2
CDR3aa: CAGSLEGGTQYF
CDR3nt: TGTGCCGGCAGCTTAGAGGGGGGTACGCAGTATTTT

d_gene: NA
j_gene: TRBJ2-5
abundance: NA
v_gene: TRBV7-2
CDR3aa: CASSSRGGPETQYF
CDR3nt: TGTGCCAGCAGCTCGAGAGGCGGACCTGAGACCCAGTACTTC

d_gene: TRBD1
j_gene: TRBJ1-2
abundance: NA
v_gene: TRBV27
CDR3aa: CAISTGAYYGYTF
CDR3nt: TGTGCCATTTCGACAGGGGCCTACTATGGCTACACCTTC

d_gene: NA
j_gene: TRBJ2-7
abundance: NA
v_gene: TRBV5-1
CDR3aa: CASSDGALAYEQYF
CDR3nt: TGCGCCAGCAGCGACGGGGCACTTGCCTACGAGCAGTACTTC

d_gene: TRBD1
j_gene: TRBJ1-1
abundance: few
v_gene: TRBV7-9
CDR3aa: CASSSWTGVSMNTEAFF
CDR3nt: TGTGCCAGCAGCTCCTGGACAGGCGTGAGTATGAACACTGAAGCTTTCTTT

d_gene: TRBD2
j_gene: TRBJ2-7
abundance: once
v_gene: TRBV20-1
CDR3aa: CSARRFGGEKPYEQYF
CDR3nt: TGCAGTGCTAGGAGGTTTGGGGGGGAGAAGCCCTACGAGCAGTACTTC

d_gene: NA
j_gene: TRBJ1-2
abundance: NA
v_gene: TRBV29-1
CDR3aa: CSVEGGESVRGYTF
CDR3nt: TGCAGCGTTGAAGGGGGAGAGTCTGTGCGTGGCTACACCTTC

d_gene: TRBD1
j_gene: TRBJ2-5
abundance: few
v_gene: TRBV12-3/TRBV12-4
CDR3aa: CASRMTGCFYGVCQEETQYF
CDR3nt: TGTGCCAGCAGAATGACAGGGTGTTTCTATGGTGTTTGTCAGGAGGAGACCCAGTACTTC

d_gene: NA
j_gene: TRBJ2-2
abundance: NA
v_gene: TRBV5-1
CDR3aa: CASTNRGTNTGELFF
CDR3nt: TGCGCCAGCACCAATCGGGGAACGAACACCGGGGAGCTGTTTTTT

d_gene: TRBD1
j_gene: TRBJ2-7
abundance: few
v_gene: TRBV4-3
CDR3aa: CASSQAWTGTYEQYF
CDR3nt: TGCGCCAGCAGCCAAGCGTGGACAGGGACCTACGAGCAGTACTTC

d_gene: NA
j_gene: TRBJ2-5
abundance: once
v_gene: TRBV4-1
CDR3aa: CASSQVGGRRQYF
CDR3nt: TGCGCCAGCAGCCAAGTGGGGGGCCGTCGGCAGTACTTC

d_gene: NA
j_gene: TRBJ2-1
abundance: NA
v_gene: TRBV25-1
CDR3aa: CASSEGRGVRSYNEQFF
CDR3nt: TGTGCCAGCAGTGAGGGCCGGGGAGTAAGGTCCTACAATGAGCAGTTCTTC